This T cell receptor (beta chain) was profiled in a study of early T cells in non-severe SARS-CoV-2 infection. Study-level findings and limits: Clonotype matching in VDJdb favored anti-spike CD8 responses and did not capture private and CD4 specificities.

TCRdb used MiXCR to reprocess the 5' RACE reads, holding one entry per CDR3 protein. The repertoire consists of tens of thousands of distinct CDR3 sequences, with less than 6.5% occurring once and the leading ten covering roughly 5.7%. This clonotype was picked up many times. Its antigen is not known. This TCR derives from an adult who was a healthcare worker with PCR-confirmed SARS-CoV-2 infection or an uninfected control (not recorded which). The sequencing input was whole blood.

The CDR3 DNA sequence: TGCAGTGGTGAGCGAGCGGGGACCGCACCCCAGCAGTACTTC. Its protein is CSGERAGTAPQQYF. This sequence joins TRBV20-1 and TRBJ2-7; 7 nucleotides match TRBD2. The CDR3 consists of 14 residues. CDR1 DFQATT and CDR2 SNEGSKA come from the germline V gene (reference sequence). Trimming took 7 bases from V and 8 from J; bases not matched to a gene: 17.